Sequencing of this T cell receptor (beta chain) was carried out in a study of cytomegalovirus exposure and HLA in healthy donors. Germline V gene sequence: CDR1 SNHLY, CDR2 FYNNEI. J gave up 0 bases and V 5 bases, and 5 bases lay outside the gene matches. The CDR3 has 17 residues. Primers: 60 Vbeta forward and 13 Jbeta reverse. Profiled with immunoSEQ multiplex PCR; TCRdb holds only in-frame clones, not every one. In the table there are more than 250,000 clones, 80% to 90% of which are singletons. Sequencing input: PBMCs. The chain combines TRBV2 with TRBJ1-6; TRBD1 agrees at 9 bases. This sequence was found in a woman aged 18-29 years in good health and CMV-seronegative. In nucleotides, the CDR3 is TGTGCCAGCAGTTCGACAGGGGGGAGCTCCTATAATTCACCCCTCCACTTT. Its translation: CASSSTGGSSYNSPLHF.